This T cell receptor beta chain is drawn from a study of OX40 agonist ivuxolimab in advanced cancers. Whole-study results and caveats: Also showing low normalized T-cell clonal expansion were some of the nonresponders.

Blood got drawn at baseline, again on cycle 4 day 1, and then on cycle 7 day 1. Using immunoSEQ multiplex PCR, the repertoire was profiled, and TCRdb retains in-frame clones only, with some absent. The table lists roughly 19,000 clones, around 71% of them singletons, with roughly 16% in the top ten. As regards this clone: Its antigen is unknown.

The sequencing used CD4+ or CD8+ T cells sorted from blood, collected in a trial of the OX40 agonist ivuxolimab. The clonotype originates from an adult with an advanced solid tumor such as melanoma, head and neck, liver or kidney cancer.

The DNA of the CDR3 is TGTGCCAGCAGCTCAGGGGGAGGAGGCTACGAGCAGTACTTC. This encodes CASSSGGGGYEQYF. The chain employs TRBV7-2 and TRBJ2-7, with D possibly TRBD1 on 7 matching bases. The V gene lost 4 bases and the J gene lost 3 bases, with 13 bases spanning the gap. This CDR3 comprises 14 residues. Germline CDR1 reads SGHTA; CDR2 reads FQGNSA.